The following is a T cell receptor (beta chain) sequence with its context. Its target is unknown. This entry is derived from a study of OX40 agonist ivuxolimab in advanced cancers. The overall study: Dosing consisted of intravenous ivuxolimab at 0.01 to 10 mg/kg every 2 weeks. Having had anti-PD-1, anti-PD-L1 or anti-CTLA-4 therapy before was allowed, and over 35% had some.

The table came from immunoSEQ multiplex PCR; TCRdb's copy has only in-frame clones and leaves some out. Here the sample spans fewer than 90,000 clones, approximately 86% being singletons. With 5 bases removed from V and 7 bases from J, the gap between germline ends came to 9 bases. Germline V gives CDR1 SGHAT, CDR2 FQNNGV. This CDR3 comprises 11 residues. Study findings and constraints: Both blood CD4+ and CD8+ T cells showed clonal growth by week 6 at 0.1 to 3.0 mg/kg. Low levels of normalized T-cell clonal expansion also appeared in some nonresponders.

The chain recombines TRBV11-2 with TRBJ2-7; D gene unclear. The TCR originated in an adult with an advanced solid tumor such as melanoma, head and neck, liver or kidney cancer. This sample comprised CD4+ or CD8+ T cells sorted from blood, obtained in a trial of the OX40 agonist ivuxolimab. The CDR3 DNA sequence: TGTGCCAGCAGCCCTGGGTTTGAGCAGTACTTC. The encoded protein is CASSPGFEQYF.